This T cell receptor beta chain emerged from a study of human T cells and chemical hapten exposure. Across the whole study: The variation in per-sample TCR yields arose mainly from small differences in pooled library volumes.

Separate cDNA molecules received unique molecular identifiers, which the library attached to them. TCRdb reprocessed the RACE reads with MiXCR, giving one entry per CDR3 protein. The table includes some 84,000 distinct CDR3 sequences, around 9.3% detected once. This sample's time point: patch test 2, 6 weeks after DPC sensitization. Treatment here: therapeutic diphenylcyclopropenone sensitization with weekly scalp DPC. Germline values: CDR1 MNHNY, CDR2 SVGAGI (reference sequence). V dropped 0 bases and J dropped 2 bases, with 13 bases sitting between them. CDR3 size: 16 residues. Overall study results and limits: Following DPC sensitization, TCRs present above 1 in 1000 frequency showed no change. The study found expanded TCRs formed significantly more large CDR3 similarity clusters than controls.

This clonotype has at least ten counts. The target antigen is unknown. This clonotype originated in a woman between 50 and 59 years old with alopecia areata. Some clones in this sample may be carry-over from other donors' samples. Sequencing used whole blood, obtained in connection with sensitization to the hapten diphenylcyclopropenone (DPC). The V call is TRBV6-6, the J call TRBJ1-2; the D is unclear. The CDR3 reads CASSYSNLAENYGYTF. The CDR3 bases are TGTGCCAGCAGTTACTCGAACCTGGCCGAGAACTATGGCTACACCTTC.